This T cell receptor (beta chain) is drawn from a study of blood T cell repertoires in COVID-19 (dated by TCRdb to 2018 to 2021). Background for the entire study: Samples covering the acute and convalescent phases of COVID-19 were provided by collaborators in the United States, Italy and Spain. The prospective study material was composed of cDNA or gDNA derived from T cells, B-cell-depleted T cells, or PBMCs. The dataset comprised deeply sampled blood TCRbeta repertoires from subjects exposed to, actively infected with, or recovered from COVID-19. A freely available public database, intended as a resource for researchers studying the immune response to SARS-CoV-2, is where the repertoires were released. The samples were drawn from the first 160 participants of the ongoing ImmuneRACE study and from 1,254 subjects provided by 6 global collaborators. A de-identified subject ID, COVID-19 status, age in years and sex were almost always included in the sample metadata. HLA class I and class II types, where available, came from metadata supplied by the sample provider rather than from assay-based typing. The study at large found these results: Clinical and demographic metadata were provided uncurated, with the amount varying by source and participant.

A note on this clone: Its antigen is still unknown. Base qualities are missing; no much larger clone stands one base away.

Enrolling through a virtual design, the prospective study's participants ranged in age from roughly 18 to 89 years and lived across roughly 24 United States geographic areas. Cohort assignment in the prospective study relied on participant-reported clinical history from a screening survey and a study questionnaire. In the prospective study, mobile phlebotomists collected whole blood, serum and a nasopharyngeal or oropharyngeal swab from each participant. Additional blood draws and questionnaires over an approximately two-month period could optionally be provided by prospective study participants. Blood samples from the prospective study were shipped frozen or at room temperature prior to DNA extraction. The germline V gene sets CDR1 to SGDLS and CDR2 to YYNGEE. V and J are trimmed by 4 bases and 6 bases, and the gene matches miss 6 bases of the junction. The CDR3 runs 15 amino acids, cysteine and phenylalanine included. CDR3 DNA only is kept here, 45 bases in frame from base 1.

TCRbeta CDR3 regions were amplified from genomic DNA by means of the immunoSEQ Assay, a bias-controlled multiplex PCR. Per the original workflow: Within the assay, amplification of reference gene primers was used to estimate how many nucleated cells each sample contained. Sequence reads were collapsed and filtered to measure the absolute abundance of every unique TCRbeta CDR3 rearrangement. Productive Simpson clonality was computed per sample as the square root of Simpson's diversity index over productive rearrangements. The table was pulled from immuneACCESS by TCRdb, which kept in-frame rearrangements only. Such tables lose some clones; where checked, under half of the loss comes from unresolved V genes, and the rest has no known cause. V and J calls and clone size come straight from that table; D and trimming were deduced from the DNA. This sample has about 260,000 clones in its table, and just under 90% of those were observed once. Over 4% of the sample comes from the top ten.

The sample was PBMCs or T cells enriched from blood (not recorded which). The receptor chain draws on TRBV9 and TRBJ2-1, with 11 bases matching TRBD2. The TCR comes from a woman between 25 and 40 years old with acute COVID-19. Read as DNA, the sequence is TGTGCCAGCAGCCCTACTAGCGGGAGTTCCAATGAGCAGTTCTTC. It codes for CASSPTSGSSNEQFF.